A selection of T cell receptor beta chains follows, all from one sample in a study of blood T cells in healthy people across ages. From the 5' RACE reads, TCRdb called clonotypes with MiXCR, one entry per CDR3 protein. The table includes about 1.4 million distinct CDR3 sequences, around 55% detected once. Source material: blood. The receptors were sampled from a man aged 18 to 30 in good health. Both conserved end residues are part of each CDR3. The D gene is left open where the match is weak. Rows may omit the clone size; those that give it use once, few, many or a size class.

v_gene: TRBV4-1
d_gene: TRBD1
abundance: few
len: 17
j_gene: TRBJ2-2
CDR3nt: TGCGCCAGCAGCTTACCCGGGACAGGGCTCAACACCGGGGAGCTGTTTTTT
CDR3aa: CASSLPGTGLNTGELFF

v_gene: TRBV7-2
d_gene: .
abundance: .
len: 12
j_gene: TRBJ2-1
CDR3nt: TGTGCCAGCAGCTCCTCGGGATATGAGCAGTTCTTC
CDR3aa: CASSSSGYEQFF

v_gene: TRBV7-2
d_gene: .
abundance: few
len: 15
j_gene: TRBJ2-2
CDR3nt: TGTGCCAGCAGCTTACAGCAGGGTTTCGCCGGGGAGCTGTTTTTT
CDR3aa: CASSLQQGFAGELFF

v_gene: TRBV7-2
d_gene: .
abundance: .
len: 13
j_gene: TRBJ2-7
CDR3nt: TGTGCCAGCAGCCATTGGGATATGAATGAGCAGTACTTC
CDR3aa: CASSHWDMNEQYF

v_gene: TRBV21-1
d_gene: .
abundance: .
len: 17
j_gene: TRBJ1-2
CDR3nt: TGTGCCAGCAGCAAAGGAAGGGACAGGTTAGCTCTCGGTGGCTACACCTTC
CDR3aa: CASSKGRDRLALGGYTF

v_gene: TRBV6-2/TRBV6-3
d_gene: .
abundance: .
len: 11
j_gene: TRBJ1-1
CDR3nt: TGTGCCAGCCGAGCCACAGGGGAAGCTTTCTTT
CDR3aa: CASRATGEAFF

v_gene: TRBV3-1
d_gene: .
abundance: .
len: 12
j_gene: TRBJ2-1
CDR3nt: TGTGCCAGCAGCCGTCAGTTGGATGAGCAGTTCTTC
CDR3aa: CASSRQLDEQFF

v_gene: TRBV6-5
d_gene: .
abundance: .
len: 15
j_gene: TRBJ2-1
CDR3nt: TGTGCCAGCAGTCGGCAAGGGCCGGTAGGAAATGAGCAGTTCTTC
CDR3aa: CASSRQGPVGNEQFF

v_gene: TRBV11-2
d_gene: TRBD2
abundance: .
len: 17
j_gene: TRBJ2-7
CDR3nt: TGTGCCAGCAGCTTCTCGACCGCACTAGCGGGGGCCTACGAGCAGTACTTC
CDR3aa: CASSFSTALAGAYEQYF

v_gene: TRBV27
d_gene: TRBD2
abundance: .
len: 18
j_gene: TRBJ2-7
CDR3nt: TGTGCCAGCAGTTTATTATTTGAGTATAGCGGGGTCTACAATGAGCAGTACTTC
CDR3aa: CASSLLFEYSGVYNEQYF

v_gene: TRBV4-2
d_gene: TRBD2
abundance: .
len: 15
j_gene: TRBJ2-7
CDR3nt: TGTGCCAGCAGCCAAGGCGGGGGGGGAACTGACGAGCAGTACTTC
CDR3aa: CASSQGGGGTDEQYF

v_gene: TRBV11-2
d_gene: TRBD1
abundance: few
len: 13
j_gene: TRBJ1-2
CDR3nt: TGTGCCAGCAGCCACGTCGACAGGGATGGCTACACCTTC
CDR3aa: CASSHVDRDGYTF

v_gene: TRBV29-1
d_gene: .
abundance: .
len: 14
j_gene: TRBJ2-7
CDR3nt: TGCAGCGTTGAAGACCTCGGGGAGTCGTACGAGCAGTACTTC
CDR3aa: CSVEDLGESYEQYF

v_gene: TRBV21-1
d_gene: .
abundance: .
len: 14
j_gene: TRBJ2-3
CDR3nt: TGTGCCAGCAGCAAGGGGCAGAGGACAGATACGCAGTATTTT
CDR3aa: CASSKGQRTDTQYF

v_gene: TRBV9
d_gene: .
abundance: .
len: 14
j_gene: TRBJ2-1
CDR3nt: TGTGCCAGCAGCTTCAGCTCCGACTACAATGAGCAGTTCTTC
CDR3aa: CASSFSSDYNEQFF

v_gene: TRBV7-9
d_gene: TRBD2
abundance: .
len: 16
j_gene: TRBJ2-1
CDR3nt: TGTGCCAGCAGCCCTAGTGGGACTAGCGCTTACAATGAGCAGTTCTTC
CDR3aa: CASSPSGTSAYNEQFF

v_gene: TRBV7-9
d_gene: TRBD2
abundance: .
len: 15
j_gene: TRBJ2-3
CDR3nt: TGTGCCTTCCAAGGGGGGACTAGCTCCACAGATACGCAGTATTTT
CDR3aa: CAFQGGTSSTDTQYF

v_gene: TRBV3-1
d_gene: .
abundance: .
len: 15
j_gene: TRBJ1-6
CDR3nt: TGTGCCAGCAGCCAGAGGGGGGACGGGAGTTCACCCCTCCACTTT
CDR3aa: CASSQRGDGSSPLHF

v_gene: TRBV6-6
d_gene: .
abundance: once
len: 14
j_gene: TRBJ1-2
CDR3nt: TGTGCCAGCAGTTACTCAGGACAGAACTATGGCTACACCTTC
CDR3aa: CASSYSGQNYGYTF

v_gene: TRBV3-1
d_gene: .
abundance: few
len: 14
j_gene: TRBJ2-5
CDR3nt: TGTGCCAGCAGGAAAACAGGGTTTGTGGAGACCCAGTACTTC
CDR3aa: CASRKTGFVETQYF

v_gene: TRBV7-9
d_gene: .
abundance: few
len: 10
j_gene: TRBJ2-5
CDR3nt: TGTGCCAGCAGCCTGCTGACCCAGTACTTC
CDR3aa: CASSLLTQYF

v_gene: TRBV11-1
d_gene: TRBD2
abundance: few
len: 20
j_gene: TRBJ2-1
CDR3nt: TGTGCCAGCAGCTATATTACTAGCGGGGGCTACCCGAGCTCCTACAATGAGCAGTTCTTC
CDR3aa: CASSYITSGGYPSSYNEQFF

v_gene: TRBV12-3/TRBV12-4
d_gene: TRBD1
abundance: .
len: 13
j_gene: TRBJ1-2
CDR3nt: TGTGCCAGCAGGTCCAGGGGGCCCGGTGGCTACACCTTC
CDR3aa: CASRSRGPGGYTF

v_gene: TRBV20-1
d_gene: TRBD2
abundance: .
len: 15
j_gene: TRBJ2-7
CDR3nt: TGCAGTGCTAGACCCCGACTAGCGGGACGTTACGAGCAGTACTTC
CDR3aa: CSARPRLAGRYEQYF

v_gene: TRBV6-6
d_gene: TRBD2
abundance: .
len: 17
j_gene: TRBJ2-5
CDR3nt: TGTGCCAGCAGTTACTCGTCTAGCGGCGGCCTACAAGAGACCCAGTACTTC
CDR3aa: CASSYSSSGGLQETQYF

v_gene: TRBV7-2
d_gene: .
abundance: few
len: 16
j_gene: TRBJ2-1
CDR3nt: TGTGCCAGCACCTCGTCAGTGGGAGCGCCTGGCAATGAGCAGTTCTTC
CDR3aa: CASTSSVGAPGNEQFF

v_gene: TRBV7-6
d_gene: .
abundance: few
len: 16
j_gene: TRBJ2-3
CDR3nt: TGTGCCAGCAGCCCACAACCTGGGGCGACCACAGATACGCAGTATTTT
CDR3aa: CASSPQPGATTDTQYF

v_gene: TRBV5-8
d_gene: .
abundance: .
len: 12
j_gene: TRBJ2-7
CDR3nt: TGTGCCAGCAGCTTTAACGGCCACGAGCAGTACTTC
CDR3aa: CASSFNGHEQYF

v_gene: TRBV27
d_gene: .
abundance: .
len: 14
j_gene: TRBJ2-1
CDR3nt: TGTGCCAGCACCTCTTCCGGCGAGGTCGAGGAGCAGTTCTTC
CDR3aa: CASTSSGEVEEQFF

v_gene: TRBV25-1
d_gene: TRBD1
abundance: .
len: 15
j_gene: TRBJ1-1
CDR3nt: TGTGCCAGCAGTGATTACAGGGGGCCGGTTACTGAAGCTTTCTTT
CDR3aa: CASSDYRGPVTEAFF

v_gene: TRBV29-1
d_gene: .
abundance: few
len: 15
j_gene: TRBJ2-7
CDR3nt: TGCAGCGTTGAGGTGGCCGGCACTTCGGCCTACGAGCAGTACTTC
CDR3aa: CSVEVAGTSAYEQYF

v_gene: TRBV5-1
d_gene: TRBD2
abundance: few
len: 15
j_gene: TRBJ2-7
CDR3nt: TGCGCCAGCAGCGGAGGGACTAGCAGTACCTACGAGCAGTACTTC
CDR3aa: CASSGGTSSTYEQYF

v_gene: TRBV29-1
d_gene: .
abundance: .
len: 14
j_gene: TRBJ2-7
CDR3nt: TGCAGCGTTGGGTTGTCAGGGGCACCCTACGAGCAGTACTTC
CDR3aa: CSVGLSGAPYEQYF

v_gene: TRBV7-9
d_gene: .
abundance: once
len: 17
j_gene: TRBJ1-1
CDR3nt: TGCGCCAGCAGCCTAACCGGGGCAGGACTAATGAACACTGAAGCTTTCTTT
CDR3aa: CASSLTGAGLMNTEAFF

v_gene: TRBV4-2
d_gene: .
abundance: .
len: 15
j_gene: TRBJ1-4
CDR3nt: TGTGCCAGCAGCCAAGATGGCCAGGTCGACGAAAAACTGTTTTTT
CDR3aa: CASSQDGQVDEKLFF

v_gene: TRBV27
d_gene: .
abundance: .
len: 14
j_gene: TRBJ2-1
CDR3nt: TGTGCCAGCAGTTTAATGACTCCTTACAATGAGCAGTTCTTC
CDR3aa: CASSLMTPYNEQFF

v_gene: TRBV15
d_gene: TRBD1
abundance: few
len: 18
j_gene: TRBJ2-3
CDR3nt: TGTGCCACCAGCAGAGATTTAGCAGGGGGTGTCAGCACAGATACGCAGTATTTT
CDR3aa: CATSRDLAGGVSTDTQYF